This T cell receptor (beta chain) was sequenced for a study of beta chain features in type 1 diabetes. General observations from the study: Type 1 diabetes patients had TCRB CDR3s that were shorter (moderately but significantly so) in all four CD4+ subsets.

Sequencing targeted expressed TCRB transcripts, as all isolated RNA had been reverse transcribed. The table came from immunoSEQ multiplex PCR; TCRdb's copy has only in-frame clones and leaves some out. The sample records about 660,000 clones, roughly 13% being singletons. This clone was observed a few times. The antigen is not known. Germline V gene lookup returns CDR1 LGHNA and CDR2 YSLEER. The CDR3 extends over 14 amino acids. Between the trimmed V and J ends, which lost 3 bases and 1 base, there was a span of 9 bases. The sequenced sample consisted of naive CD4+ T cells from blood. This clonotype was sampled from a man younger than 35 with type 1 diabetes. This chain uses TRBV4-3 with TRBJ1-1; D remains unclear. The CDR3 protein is CASSHQRQNTEAFF. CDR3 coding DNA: TGCGCCAGCAGCCATCAAAGGCAGAACACTGAAGCTTTCTTT.